This TCR beta chain came from a study of blood T cell repertoires in COVID-19. Authors' data handling: Nucleated cell number was recorded as an estimate derived from reference gene primer amplification. Assay: immunoSEQ multiplex PCR; the TCRdb copy retains only in-frame clones and omits some. The DNA gave D and trimming, while V, J and clone size come from that table. The data show about 190,000 clones, about nine tenths seen once. This receptor was identified in a man aged 40-49 years with acute or convalescent COVID-19. Source material: peripheral blood.

The CDR3 loop reads CATSDSGGRETQYF. The CDR3 nucleotides read TGTGCCACCAGTGACTCAGGGGGCCGAGAGACCCAGTACTTC. The J gene is TRBJ2-5, the V gene TRBV24-1, with 8 bases aligning to TRBD1. Per germline, CDR1 KGHDR and CDR2 SFDVKD. After removal of 4 bases from V and 4 bases from J, the junction contained 4 bases not matched to a gene. The CDR3 is 14 residues long.